This TCR beta chain was identified during a study of T cells expressing NK-cell markers. Study overall: Sorted CD3+CD56+NKG2C+, CD3+CD56+NKG2C- and CD3+CD56-NKG2C+ T cells supplied TCR beta repertoires. HCMV serostatus: seven of eight sequenced donors positive, one negative.

TCRdb reanalyzed the 5' RACE reads, giving one entry per CDR3 protein sequence and no DNA. The sample table sets out around 260,000 distinct CDR3 sequences. In regard to this clonotype: Its specificity is unknown.

Whole-study results and caveats: The leading position in the CD3+CD56-NKG2C+ fraction of several donors also went to these clonotypes. Questions lingered over whether expanded NKG2C+ T cell clones were HCMV-specific.

The CDR3 is 12 amino acids. Germline V gene data show CDR1 as LGHDT and CDR2 as YNNKEL (reference sequence). Sequencing was carried out using blood T cells: a sorted CD56 or NKG2C T cell subset, CD4+ or CD8+ T cells, or bulk PBMC T cells (not recorded which). The TCR comes from a woman aged 18 to 75 in good health. The chain is built from TRBV3-1 and TRBJ2-5; TCRdb's assignment of TRBD2 cannot be checked, as there is no DNA. The CDR3 sequence is CASSGLGETQYF.